Reported below is one TCR beta chain. This sample stems from a study of monozygotic twins with inflammatory bowel disease. Reanalyzing the 5' RACE reads, TCRdb keeps one entry per CDR3 protein, without DNA. The repertoire shows 400,000 to 500,000 distinct CDR3 sequences; the top ten hold 2% to 3%. The CDR3 spans 16 residues. Germline-derived CDR1 and CDR2 are MNHEY and SMNVEV (reference sequence). The receptor was derived from a human donor with ulcerative colitis or Crohn's disease, or a healthy co-twin of an affected twin (not recorded which). Material: blood. This rearrangement joins TRBV27 to TRBJ2-7; TCRdb names TRBD1, which stays unverified in the absence of DNA. The CDR3: CASSSTRGEDSIEQYF.